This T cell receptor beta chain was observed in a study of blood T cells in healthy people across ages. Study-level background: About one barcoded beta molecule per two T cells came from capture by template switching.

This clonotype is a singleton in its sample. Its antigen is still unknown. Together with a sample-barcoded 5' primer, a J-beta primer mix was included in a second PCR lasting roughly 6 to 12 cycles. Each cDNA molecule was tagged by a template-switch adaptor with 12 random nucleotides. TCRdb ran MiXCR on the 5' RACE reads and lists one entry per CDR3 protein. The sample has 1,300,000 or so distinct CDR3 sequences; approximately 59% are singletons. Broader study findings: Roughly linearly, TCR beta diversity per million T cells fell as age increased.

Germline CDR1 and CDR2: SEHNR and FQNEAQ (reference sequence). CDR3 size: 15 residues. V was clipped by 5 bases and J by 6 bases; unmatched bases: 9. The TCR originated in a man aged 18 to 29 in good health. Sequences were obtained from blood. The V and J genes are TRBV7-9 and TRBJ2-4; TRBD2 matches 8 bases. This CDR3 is CASSPAVAGRNIQYF. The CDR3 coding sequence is TGTGCCAGCAGCCCGGCGGTAGCGGGGCGAAACATTCAGTACTTC.